The 2 T cell receptor beta chains below all came from one sample that was sequenced in a study of T cell repertoires in cytomegalovirus infection. TCRdb recomputed calls from the reads with MiXCR, one row per CDR3 protein. The sample comprises tens of thousands of distinct CDR3 sequences, approximately 20% of which are singletons, and about 18% rests with the top ten. These TCRs' antigens remain unknown. The sample taken for sequencing was PBMCs, sequenced either directly or after in vitro stimulation (not recorded which). All receptors derive from a human donor in good health (CMV status not recorded). Some clones in this sample may be carry-over from other donors' samples.

The chain links TRBV25-1 to TRBJ2-5, with D hard to call. The CDR3 is made up of 13 amino acids. Trimming removed 4 bases at V and 5 bases at J, with 11 bases between. Per germline, CDR1 MGHDK and CDR2 SYGVNS. The CDR3: CASSGVSEETQYF. The CDR3 DNA is TGTGCCAGCAGTGGGGTCTCGGAGGAGACCCAGTACTTC.

The DNA of the CDR3 is TGCAGTGCTAGAGGGCTGGCCAGCAATCAGCCCCAGCATTTT. Amino acid sequence: CSARGLASNQPQHF. The rearrangement links TRBV20-1 to TRBJ1-5; no definite D call. Between the trimmed V and J ends, which lost 1 base and 1 base, there was a span of 8 bases. The CDR3 is 14 residues long. Germline V gene data show CDR1 as DFQATT and CDR2 as SNEGSKA (reference sequence).